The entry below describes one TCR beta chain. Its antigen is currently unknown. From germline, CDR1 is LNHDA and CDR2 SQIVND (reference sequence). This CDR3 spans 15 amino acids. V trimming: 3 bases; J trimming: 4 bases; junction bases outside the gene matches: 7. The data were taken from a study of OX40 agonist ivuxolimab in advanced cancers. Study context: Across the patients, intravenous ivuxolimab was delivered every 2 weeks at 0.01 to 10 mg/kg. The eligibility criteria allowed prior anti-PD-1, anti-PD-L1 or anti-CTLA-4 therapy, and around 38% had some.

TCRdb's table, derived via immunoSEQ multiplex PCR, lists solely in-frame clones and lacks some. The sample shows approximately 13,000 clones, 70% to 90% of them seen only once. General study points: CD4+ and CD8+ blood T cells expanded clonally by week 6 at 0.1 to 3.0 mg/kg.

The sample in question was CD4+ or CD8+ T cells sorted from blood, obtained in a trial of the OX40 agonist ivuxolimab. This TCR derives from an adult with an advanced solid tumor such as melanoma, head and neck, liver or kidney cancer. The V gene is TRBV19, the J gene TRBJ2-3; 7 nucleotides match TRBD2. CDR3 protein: CASSMTASGPDTQYF. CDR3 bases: TGTGCCAGTAGTATGACGGCTAGCGGACCAGATACGCAGTATTTT.